Shown below are 2 T cell receptor beta chains from a single sample sequenced in a study of T cell responses to AZD1222 COVID-19 vaccine. Some clones are missing from TCRdb's copy, which holds only in-frame ones; the method was immunoSEQ multiplex PCR. The table has some 79,000 clones, roughly 85% seen once. This material consisted of peripheral blood, taken 28 days after the second AZD1222 dose. All receptors derive from an adult who received the AZD1222 COVID-19 vaccine.

This clone was detected only once. V usage is TRBV29-1 and J usage is TRBJ1-1; D gene unclear. CDR3 length: 14 residues. V dropped 6 bases and J dropped 2 bases, with 16 bases sitting between them. The germline gives CDR1 SQVTM, CDR2 ANQGSEA. Here the CDR3 DNA reads TGCAGCGTCGACATAGCAAACACAAACACTGAAGCTTTCTTT. Protein: CSVDIANTNTEAFF.

The chain joins TRBV28 to TRBJ1-1; unclear D gene. The ends were cut back, 10 bases at V and 2 bases at J, with 14 bases in the middle. This CDR3 has 13 residues. Per germline, CDR1 MDHEN and CDR2 SYDVKM. CDR3 nucleotide sequence: TGTGCCACCCTCCGGGGAGGCAACACTGAAGCTTTCTTT. Translation gives CATLRGGNTEAFF.